This T cell receptor beta chain was captured in a study of blood T cells in healthy people across ages. Study results and limitations: A roughly linear age-dependent decrease characterized TCR beta diversity per million T cells. More naive CD4+ cells and higher diversity were found in long-lived than in aged donors. Since the PBMCs were unsorted, naive and antigen-experienced cells could not be conclusively compared. Higher naive T cell percentage went strongly together with higher TCR beta diversity.

Concerning this clonotype: As yet, its antigen is unknown.

With V trimmed by 0 bases and J by 8 bases, 9 bases remained unmatched. The CDR3 has 16 residues. Germline loops: CDR1 MGHRA, CDR2 YSYEKL. A J-beta primer mix and a sample-barcoded 5' primer were used in a second PCR of about 6 to 12 cycles. TCRdb itself ran the 5' RACE reads through MiXCR, one entry per CDR3 protein. The table lists about 1.4 million distinct CDR3 sequences, roughly 59% of them singletons, with roughly 7% in the top ten. This chain connects TRBV4-1 to TRBJ2-1, with 8 bases identical to TRBD2. The sequence was obtained from a man younger than 30 in good health. Sample: blood. CDR3 loop: CASSQDPAGGLYEQFF. The DNA for the CDR3 is TGCGCCAGCAGCCAAGATCCCGCGGGGGGTCTCTATGAGCAGTTCTTC.